This passage covers 8 T cell receptor beta chains from one sample sequenced in a study of blood T cell repertoires in COVID-19. Generated by immunoSEQ multiplex PCR, the TCRdb table keeps only in-frame clones and is missing some. The sample records about 200,000 clones, around 83% being singletons. The sequencing sample was made of peripheral blood. Source of these receptors: a woman aged 50 to 60 with COVID-19, enrolled during active disease.

V and J are TRBV27 and TRBJ2-2; 7 nucleotides match TRBD2. CDR3 length equals 15 residues. J lost 1 base, V lost 10 bases, and 9 bases had no gene match. Germline V gene lookup returns CDR1 MNHEY and CDR2 SMNVEV (reference sequence). The chain's CDR3 is CATIGASGNTGELFF. For the CDR3, the DNA is TGTGCCACCATAGGGGCTAGCGGGAACACCGGGGAGCTGTTTTTT.

The J gene is TRBJ2-1, the V gene TRBV5-1; D gene uncertain. CDR1 and CDR2 from the germline V gene are SGHRS and YFSETQ. Trimming stripped 4 bases from V and 9 bases from J, with 11 bases between. This CDR3 spans 12 amino acids. CDR3 residues: CASSLSRSEQFF. The CDR3, as DNA: TGCGCCAGCAGCCTAAGTCGAAGTGAGCAGTTCTTC.

The rearrangement joins TRBV30 to TRBJ1-3, with D hard to call. The V and J ends lost 1 base and 2 bases respectively, with 9 bases between them. The germline gives CDR1 GTSNPN, CDR2 SVGIG (reference sequence). CDR3 length equals 14 residues. The CDR3 here is CAWSATKTGNTIYF. In DNA form, the CDR3 reads TGTGCCTGGAGTGCCACAAAGACTGGAAACACCATATATTTT.

The chain joins TRBV3-1 (or the pseudogene TRBV3-2) to TRBJ2-4, with D perhaps TRBD2 (6 bases). The CDR3 is 16 residues long. The germline CDR1 and CDR2 sequences are LGHDT and YNNKEL (reference sequence). The V end was cut by 0 bases, the J end by 0 bases, with 9 bases between. The CDR3 region is CASSQESGRAKNIQYF. The CDR3 DNA sequence: TGTGCCAGCAGCCAAGAATCCGGGAGAGCCAAAAACATTCAGTACTTC.

J is TRBJ2-3 and V is TRBV12-5, with a weak D call TRBD1 (6 bases). Germline V gene sequence: CDR1 LGHNT, CDR2 FRNRAP. The CDR3 length is 15 residues. Trimming stripped 1 base from V and 5 bases from J, with 13 bases between. The CDR3 nucleotides read TGTGCTAGTGGTTTGGGCAACCCAGGGGAAGATACGCAGTATTTT. Protein product: CASGLGNPGEDTQYF.

The gene calls are TRBV19 and TRBJ1-4, with D possibly TRBD1 on 5 matching bases. Germline V lookup: CDR1 LNHDA, CDR2 SQIVND (reference sequence). V lost 3 bases and J lost 1, with 6 bases in between. The CDR3 extends over 14 amino acids. CDR3 DNA: TGTGCCAGTAGTATCCAGGGAACTAATGAAAAACTGTTTTTT. Its translation: CASSIQGTNEKLFF. The variable domain in full, with the rest retrieved from reference TRBV19 and TRBJ1-4, is DGGITQSPKYLFRKEGQNVTLSCEQNLNHDAMYWYRQDPGQGLRLIYYSQIVNDFQKGDIAEGYSVSREKKESFPLTVTSAQKNPTAFYLCASSIQGTNEKLFFGSGTQLSVL.

This rearrangement joins TRBV6-1 to TRBJ1-3, with unresolved D. Trimming left V 1 base short and J 4 bases short, with 14 bases between. The CDR3 loop spans 16 amino acids. Germline-derived CDR1 and CDR2 are MNHNS and SASEGT. DNA of the CDR3: TGTGCCAGCAGTGAAGGGGCACATCCCAAAGGAAACACCATATATTTT. Its translation is CASSEGAHPKGNTIYF.

This sequence joins TRBV28 and TRBJ1-4; 8 bases map to TRBD1. Per germline, CDR1 MDHEN and CDR2 SYDVKM. The CDR3 is 16 residues long. With 6 bases clipped from V and 3 bases from J, the junction kept 9 bases outside the gene matches. The DNA for the CDR3 is TGTGCCAGCAGCCGCTCCGGACAGGGTTCTAATGAAAAACTGTTTTTT. It yields the protein CASSRSGQGSNEKLFF.